By share of the sample, the clone carrying this T cell receptor beta chain is medium-sized. Its antigen is as yet unknown. This specimen belongs to a study of human T cells and chemical hapten exposure. About the research overall: Skin on the upper inner arm, approximately 2 cm by approximately 2 cm in size, was sensitized with 2% DPC.

Germline CDR1 and CDR2: DFQATT and SNEGSKA (reference sequence). Losses at the gene ends were 5 bases for V and 0 bases for J; bases not matched to a gene: 7. The CDR3 sequence is 15 residues long. Study results and caveats: Expanded TCR sets contained significantly more large CDR3 similarity clusters than controls.

Stated time point: patch test 1, 2 weeks after DPC sensitization. Treatment described: therapeutic diphenylcyclopropenone sensitization with weekly scalp DPC. MiXCR, run by TCRdb on the RACE reads, gives a single entry per CDR3 protein. The sample holds 79,000 or so distinct CDR3 sequences, around a third seen once. The sequence derives from a man between 40 and 49 years old with alopecia areata. Some clones in this sample may be carry-over from other donors' samples. The V call is TRBV20-1, the J call TRBJ2-1, with 7 bases identical to TRBD2. The material sequenced was whole blood, taken in connection with sensitization to the hapten diphenylcyclopropenone (DPC). The CDR3 protein is CSAPWGGSSYNEQFF. The CDR3 DNA reads TGCAGTGCTCCCTGGGGGGGGAGCTCCTACAATGAGCAGTTCTTC.